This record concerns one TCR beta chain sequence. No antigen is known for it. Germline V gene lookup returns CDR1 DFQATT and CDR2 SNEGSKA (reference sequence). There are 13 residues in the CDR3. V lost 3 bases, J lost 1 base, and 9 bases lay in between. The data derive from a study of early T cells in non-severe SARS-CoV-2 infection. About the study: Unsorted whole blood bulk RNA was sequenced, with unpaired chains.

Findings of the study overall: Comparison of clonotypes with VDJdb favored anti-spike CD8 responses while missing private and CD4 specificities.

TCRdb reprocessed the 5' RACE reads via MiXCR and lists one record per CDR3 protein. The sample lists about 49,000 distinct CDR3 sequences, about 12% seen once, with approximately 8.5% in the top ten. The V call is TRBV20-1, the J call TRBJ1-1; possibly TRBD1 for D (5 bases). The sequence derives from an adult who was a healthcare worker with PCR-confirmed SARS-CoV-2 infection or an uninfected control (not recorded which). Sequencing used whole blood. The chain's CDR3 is CSAREGPNTEAFF. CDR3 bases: TGCAGTGCTAGGGAGGGACCGAACACTGAAGCTTTCTTT.